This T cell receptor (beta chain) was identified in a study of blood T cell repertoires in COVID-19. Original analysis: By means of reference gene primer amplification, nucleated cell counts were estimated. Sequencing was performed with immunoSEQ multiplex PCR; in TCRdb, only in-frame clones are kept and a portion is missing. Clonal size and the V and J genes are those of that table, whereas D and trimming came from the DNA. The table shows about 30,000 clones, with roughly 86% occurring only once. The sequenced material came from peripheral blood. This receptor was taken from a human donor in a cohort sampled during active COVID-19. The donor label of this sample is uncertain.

CDR3 region: CASSPPPGAGVRDEQFF. DNA of the CDR3: TGTGCCAGCAGTCCCCCCCCCGGGGCGGGAGTTAGGGATGAGCAGTTCTTC. The chain links TRBV2 to TRBJ2-1; 7 bases are shared with TRBD2. Per germline, CDR1 SNHLY and CDR2 FYNNEI. V shed 5 bases, J shed 8 bases, and the junction held 18 bases outside the gene matches. This CDR3 region has 17 residues.